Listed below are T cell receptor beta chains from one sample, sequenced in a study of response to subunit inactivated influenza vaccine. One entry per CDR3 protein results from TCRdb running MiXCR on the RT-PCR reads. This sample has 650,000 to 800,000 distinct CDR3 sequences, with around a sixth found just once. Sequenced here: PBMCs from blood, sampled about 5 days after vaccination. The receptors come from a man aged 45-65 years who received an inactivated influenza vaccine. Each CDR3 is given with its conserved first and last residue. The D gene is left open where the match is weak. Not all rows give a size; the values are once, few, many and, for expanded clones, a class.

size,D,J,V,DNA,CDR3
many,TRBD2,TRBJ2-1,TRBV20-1,TGCAGTGCTAGAGATGAGTCTAGCGGAACCTCCTACAATGAGCAGTTCTTC,CSARDESSGTSYNEQFF
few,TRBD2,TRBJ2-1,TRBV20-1,TGCAGTGTCCCGGGACTAGCGGGGTTTAAGCAGTTCTTC,CSVPGLAGFKQFF
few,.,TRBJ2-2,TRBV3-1,TGTGCCAGCAGCCAAGAACTAGCCTCTACCGGGGAGCTGTTTTTT,CASSQELASTGELFF
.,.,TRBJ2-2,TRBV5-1,TGCGCCAGGCCTCATCGGGGGAGATCAGGGACCGGGGAGCTGTTTTTT,CARPHRGRSGTGELFF
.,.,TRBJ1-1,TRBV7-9,TGTGCCAGCACTCAACTTACTCAGGGAGGCACTGAAGCTTTCTTT,CASTQLTQGGTEAFF
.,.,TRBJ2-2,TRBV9,TGTGCCAGCAGCGTAGTACCGAACACCGGGGAGCTGTTTTTT,CASSVVPNTGELFF
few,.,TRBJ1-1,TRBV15,TGTGCCACCAGCAGAGATCTTGACCGTGGCACTGAAGCTTTCTTT,CATSRDLDRGTEAFF
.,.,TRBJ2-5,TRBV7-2,TGTGCCAGCAGAAAAACAGAGACCCAGTACTTC,CASRKTETQYF
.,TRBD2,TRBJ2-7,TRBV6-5,TGTGCCAGCAGTTACTCGACGGGTGTGCGGGAGGGAAGCGAGCAGTACTTC,CASSYSTGVREGSEQYF
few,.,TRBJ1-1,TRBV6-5,TGTGCCAGCAGTTACGAAGGGGTCGGGAAGCAAGCTTTCTTT,CASSYEGVGKQAFF
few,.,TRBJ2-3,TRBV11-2,TGTGCCAGCAGCTACTTCGATACGCAGTATTTT,CASSYFDTQYF
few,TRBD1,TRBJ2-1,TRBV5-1,TGCGCCAGCACTACACCAGACAGGGGCAATGAGCAGTTCTTC,CASTTPDRGNEQFF
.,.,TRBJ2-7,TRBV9,TGTGCCAGCAGCGTAGGGCAGGCTGCGGCCTACGAGCAGTACTTC,CASSVGQAAAYEQYF
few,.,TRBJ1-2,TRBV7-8,TGTGCCATTACGGCAGGTGACATTGGCTACACCTTC,CAITAGDIGYTF
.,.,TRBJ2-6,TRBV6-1,TGTGCCAGTAAGGAGGATTCTGGGGCCAACGTCCTGACTTTC,CASKEDSGANVLTF
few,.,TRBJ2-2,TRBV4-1,TGCGCCAGCAGCCAAGTGGGGGCCTGGGCCGGGGAGCTGTTTTTT,CASSQVGAWAGELFF
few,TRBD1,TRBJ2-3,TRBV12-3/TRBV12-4,TGTGCCAGCAGTTCCCTCCTACTGGACAGGGACACAGATACGCAGTATTTT,CASSSLLLDRDTDTQYF
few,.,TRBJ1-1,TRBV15,TGTGCCACAAAGGAAAGGGGCTCGGGCACTGAAGCTTTCTTT,CATKERGSGTEAFF
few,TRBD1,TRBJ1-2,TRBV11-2,TGTGCCAGCAGCTTTAGTCAGGGGGTGATCCTGTATGGCTACACCTTC,CASSFSQGVILYGYTF
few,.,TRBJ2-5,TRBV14,TGTGCCAGCAGTAACGGTGGGACAAGGCAAGAGACCCAGTACTTC,CASSNGGTRQETQYF